This T cell receptor beta chain was identified during a study of OX40 agonist ivuxolimab in advanced cancers. V was clipped by 4 bases and J by 2 bases, with 3 bases between them. CDR1 is SGDLS and CDR2 is YYNGEE in the germline V gene. This CDR3 is built from 11 residues. Assay used: immunoSEQ multiplex PCR; TCRdb lists only in-frame clones, some missing. The sample has roughly 81,000 clones, 94% seen once. The TCR originated in an adult with an advanced solid tumor such as melanoma, head and neck, liver or kidney cancer. This specimen was CD4+ or CD8+ T cells sorted from blood, taken in a trial of the OX40 agonist ivuxolimab. The genes are TRBV9 and TRBJ2-5, with D hard to call. This chain's CDR3 is CASSKQETQYF. CDR3 sequence (DNA): TGTGCCAGCAGCAAGCAAGAGACCCAGTACTTC. Supplemented by reference TRBV9 and TRBJ2-5, the full variable domain reads DSGVTQTPKHLITATGQRVTLRCSPRSGDLSVYWYQQSLDQGLQFLIQYYNGEERAKGNILERFSAQQFPDLHSELNLSSLELGDSALYFCASSKQETQYFGPGTRLLVL.